These 30 T cell receptor beta chains share one sample of origin, sequenced in a study of blood T cell repertoires in COVID-19. Sequencing used immunoSEQ multiplex PCR; TCRdb keeps in-frame clones, though not all of them. Among a few hundred thousand clones listed, 80% to 90% were seen once. Material for sequencing was peripheral blood. These TCRs come from a woman older than 75 with acute or convalescent COVID-19.

The chain employs TRBV5-8 and TRBJ1-4; weak D call: TRBD1 (6 bases). Germline V gene sequence: CDR1 SGHTS, CDR2 YDEGEE. This CDR3 is built from 16 residues. The V and J ends lost 1 base and 4 bases respectively, with 14 bases between them. The DNA of the CDR3 is TGTGCCAGCAGCTTGCAGGGGTCGCCTCTTAATGAAAAACTGTTTTTT. Its translation: CASSLQGSPLNEKLFF.

With regard to this clone: One end of the junction does not line up with germline, which may come from a read error. The J gene is TRBJ2-1, the V gene TRBV7-2; TRBD2 matches at 12 bases. Germline CDR1 and CDR2: SGHTA and FQGNSA. The CDR3 is 14 residues long. In DNA, the CDR3 is TGTGCCAGCAGCCTAGCGGGAGGGAAAAGGGAGCAGTTCTTC. Its translation is CASSLAGGKREQFF.

V is TRBV19 and J is TRBJ2-6, with 7 bases lining up with TRBD1. Germline V gene sequence: CDR1 LNHDA, CDR2 SQIVND (reference sequence). V lost 5 bases, J lost 1 base, and 14 bases stayed unmatched. The CDR3 extends over 19 amino acids. CDR3 in amino acids: CASSFTGEIGVSGANVLTF. CDR3 DNA sequence: TGTGCCAGTAGTTTCACAGGGGAAATCGGGGTTTCTGGGGCCAACGTCCTGACTTTC.

The genes are TRBV10-1 and TRBJ2-1; D possibly corresponds to TRBD1 (6 bases). The CDR3 is 14 residues long. Germline V gene lookup returns CDR1 WNHNN and CDR2 SYGVQD (reference sequence). The V end was cut by 5 bases, the J end by 7 bases, with 15 bases between. CDR3 DNA: TGCGCCAGCAGTTTAACAGGGTCGGGGAATGAGCAGTTCTTC. It translates to CASSLTGSGNEQFF.

V usage is TRBV24-1 and J usage is TRBJ2-3; TRBD1 aligns across 9 bases. This CDR3 region has 15 residues. Germline assignment: CDR1 KGHDR and CDR2 SFDVKD. After removal of 5 bases from V and 0 bases from J, the junction contained 2 bases not matched to a gene. In DNA, the CDR3 is TGTGCCACCAGTGGTGGGACAGGGAGCACAGATACGCAGTATTTT. Translation gives CATSGGTGSTDTQYF.

V is TRBV27 and J is TRBJ1-3; TRBD1 matches at 10 bases. The CDR3 totals 16 residues. Unmatched junction bases numbered 6, after V lost 6 bases and J lost 1 base. The germline V gene has CDR1 MNHEY and CDR2 SMNVEV (reference sequence). The CDR3 sequence: CASSSGTGASGNTIYF. DNA of the CDR3: TGTGCCAGCAGCTCCGGGACAGGGGCTTCTGGAAACACCATATATTTT.

This sequence joins TRBV29-1 and TRBJ2-5; 9 bases are a match to TRBD2. After removal of 4 bases from V and 5 bases from J, the junction contained 14 bases not matched to a gene. Germline assignment: CDR1 SQVTM and CDR2 ANQGSEA. The CDR3 runs to 16 residues. The CDR3 sequence: CSVARQAGGPQETQYF. The CDR3, as DNA: TGCAGCGTTGCCAGGCAGGCGGGAGGGCCTCAGGAGACCCAGTACTTC.

The chain carries TRBV2 and TRBJ1-2; possible D gene TRBD1, 6 bases. The CDR3 spans 14 residues. Trimming cost V 3 bases and J 6 bases, with 14 bases left between them. Germline V gene data show CDR1 as SNHLY and CDR2 as FYNNEI. This chain's CDR3 is CASSDIGRGNGYTF. In DNA, the CDR3 is TGTGCCAGCAGTGATATTGGCAGGGGAAATGGCTACACCTTC. Full variable domain (missing parts from reference TRBV2 and TRBJ1-2): EPEVTQTPSHQVTQMGQEVILRCVPISNHLYFYWYRQILGQKVEFLVSFYNNEISEKSEIFDDQFSVERPDGSNFTLKIRSTKLEDSAMYFCASSDIGRGNGYTFGSGTRLTVV.

The V and J genes are TRBV5-4 and TRBJ1-2; a weak D match, TRBD1 (5 bases). Looked up from germline, CDR1 is SGHNT and CDR2 is YYREEE (reference sequence). Trimming pared 4 bases from V and 7 bases from J, leaving 17 bases between. The CDR3 loop spans 14 amino acids. The CDR3 is CASSPLGGIGGYTF. CDR3 sequence (DNA): TGTGCCAGCAGCCCCCTGGGGGGGATCGGTGGCTACACCTTC.

The V and J genes are TRBV9 and TRBJ2-1; no definite D call. This CDR3 spans 15 amino acids. Germline-derived CDR1 and CDR2 are SGDLS and YYNGEE. V shed 0 bases and J shed 1 base, with 8 bases lying between them. This CDR3 is CASSVVALSYNEQFF. CDR3 DNA sequence: TGTGCCAGCAGCGTAGTTGCGTTATCCTACAATGAGCAGTTCTTC. Drawing the rest from reference TRBV9 and TRBJ2-1, the complete variable domain is DSGVTQTPKHLITATGQRVTLRCSPRSGDLSVYWYQQSLDQGLQFLIQYYNGEERAKGNILERFSAQQFPDLHSELNLSSLELGDSALYFCASSVVALSYNEQFFGPGTRLTVL.

The chain employs TRBV2 and TRBJ2-7, with D tentatively TRBD2 (6 bases). The J call may not be correct, given that the DNA end is closer to TRBJ2-1. This CDR3 comprises 16 residues. Germline values: CDR1 SNHLY, CDR2 FYNNEI. The CDR3 coding sequence is TGTGCCAGCAGCTCCGCCCGGGACTCTTCATACAATGAGCAGTTCTTC. Translated, it gives CASSSARDSSYNEQFF.

The rearrangement links TRBV3-1 (or the pseudogene TRBV3-2) to TRBJ1-1, with D unclear. V was pared by 1 base and J by 6 bases, with 6 bases between. The V gene's germline CDR1 is LGHDT and CDR2 YNNKEL (reference sequence). This CDR3 is 12 amino acids long. The CDR3 nucleotides read TGTGCCAGCAGCCAAGGGCCTCCTGAAGCTTTCTTT. Its translation: CASSQGPPEAFF.

The V call is TRBV7-9, the J call TRBJ2-5; 7 bases map to TRBD1. This CDR3 contains 14 residues. J gave up 3 bases and V 6 bases, and 7 bases lay outside the gene matches. The germline V gene has CDR1 SEHNR and CDR2 FQNEAQ (reference sequence). CDR3 in DNA: TGTGCCAGCAGGGGGGACAGCCCAAAAGAGACCCAGTACTTC. This translates into CASRGDSPKETQYF.

This sequence joins TRBV2 and TRBJ2-2, with TRBD1 identical over 11 bases. The V segment lost 7 bases and the J segment 4 bases; nucleotides outside the gene matches: 5. CDR3 length: 15 amino acids. Germline loops: CDR1 SNHLY, CDR2 FYNNEI. In nucleotides, the CDR3 is TGTGCCAGCAAAGAGGGACAGGGGGGCACCGGGGAGCTGTTTTTT. Its protein product is CASKEGQGGTGELFF.

The V gene is TRBV4-3, the J gene TRBJ1-4, with D perhaps TRBD1 (5 bases). CDR3 size: 16 residues. Trimming removed 0 bases at V and 7 bases at J, with 15 bases between. CDR1 LGHNA and CDR2 YSLEER come from the germline V gene. The CDR3 loop is CASSQDSMGRGEKLFF. The DNA for the CDR3 is TGCGCCAGCAGCCAAGATTCGATGGGGCGGGGTGAAAAACTGTTTTTT.

In its sample, this clone was seen once. The J gene is TRBJ1-3, the V gene TRBV30; D ambiguous. Germline V gene sequence: CDR1 GTSNPN, CDR2 SVGIG (reference sequence). The CDR3 extends over 13 amino acids. Trimming pared 4 bases from V and 0 bases from J, leaving 7 bases between. CDR3 DNA: TGTGCCTGGACCCAGGACTCTGGAAACACCATATATTTT. Translation gives CAWTQDSGNTIYF. Filled out from reference TRBV30 and TRBJ1-3, the complete variable domain reads SQTIHQWPATLVQPVGSPLSLECTVEGTSNPNLYWYRQAAGRGLQLLFYSVGIGQISSEVPQNLSASRPQDRQFILSSKKLLLSDSGFYLCAWTQDSGNTIYFGEGSWLTVV.

This clone was counted a single time. V and J are TRBV10-3 and TRBJ2-3; maybe TRBD2 (5 bases). The germline V gene has CDR1 ENHRY and CDR2 SYGVKD. Deletions cut 6 bases from V and 6 bases from J, with 19 bases between. The CDR3 extends over 15 amino acids. CDR3 coding DNA: TGTGCCATCAGAGGTTCCCCCAGTCGGGGTGATACGCAGTATTTT. Translating it yields CAIRGSPSRGDTQYF.

The chain employs TRBV7-8 and TRBJ2-1; 7 bases map to TRBD2. The trim removed 2 bases at V and 4 bases at J, leaving 8 bases unmatched. The CDR3 loop spans 16 amino acids. Germline CDR1 SGHVS, CDR2 FQNEAQ. The CDR3 coding sequence is TGTGCCAGCAGCTTATATGGACTAGGAGGATACAATGAGCAGTTCTTC. Protein: CASSLYGLGGYNEQFF.

The gene calls are TRBV19 and TRBJ1-2; 7 nucleotides line up with TRBD1. The trim removed 7 bases at V and 7 bases at J, leaving 12 bases unmatched. Germline-derived CDR1 and CDR2 are LNHDA and SQIVND (reference sequence). This CDR3 is 14 amino acids long. The CDR3 is CASKFFEGARGYTF. In DNA, the CDR3 is TGTGCCAGTAAATTTTTTGAGGGGGCTCGTGGCTACACCTTC.

The chain couples TRBV30 to TRBJ2-7, with no clear D. The length of the CDR3 is 14 residues. The V gene lost 0 bases and the J gene lost 6 bases, with 15 bases spanning the gap. CDR1 GTSNPN and CDR2 SVGIG come from the germline V gene (reference sequence). The CDR3: CAWSVPGNRIEQYF. CDR3 coding DNA: TGTGCCTGGAGTGTACCGGGTAACCGAATCGAGCAGTACTTC.

This clone has just a few counts. The gene calls are TRBV7-8 and TRBJ1-2; tentatively, D is TRBD1 (5 bases). There are 14 residues in the CDR3. In germline, CDR1 is SGHVS, CDR2 FQNEAQ. Trimming stripped 2 bases from V and 10 bases from J, with 17 bases between. CDR3 nucleotide sequence: TGTGCCAGCAGCTTACTCTCTTTGGGGGGGTCCTACACCTTC. Translating gives CASSLLSLGGSYTF. Drawing the rest from reference TRBV7-8 and TRBJ1-2, the complete variable domain is GAGVSQSPRYKVAKRGQDVALRCDPISGHVSLFWYQQALGQGPEFLTYFQNEAQLDKSGLPSDRFFAERPEGSVSTLKIQRTQQEDSAVYLCASSLLSLGGSYTFGSGTRLTVV.

The chain employs TRBV3-1 (or the pseudogene TRBV3-2) and TRBJ2-3; 11 positions match TRBD2. Germline V gives CDR1 LGHDT, CDR2 YNNKEL (reference sequence). The CDR3 consists of 16 residues. The J segment lost 2 bases and the V segment lost 1 base, leaving 2 bases of the junction unmatched. The CDR3 is CASSQASGGFTDTQYF. Here the CDR3 DNA reads TGTGCCAGCAGCCAAGCTAGCGGGGGGTTCACAGATACGCAGTATTTT.

The chain joins TRBV29-1 to TRBJ2-2; D is possibly TRBD2 (6 bases). Trimming removed 7 bases at V and 3 bases at J, with 18 bases between. This CDR3 spans 15 amino acids. CDR1 is SQVTM, CDR2 ANQGSEA, per germline. The CDR3 loop is CSATTGGMDTGELFF. The CDR3 region has the DNA TGCAGCGCAACCACCGGAGGGATGGACACCGGGGAGCTGTTTTTT.

This clone was counted once. The rearrangement links TRBV4-3 to TRBJ1-4; D uncertain. The CDR3 runs 14 residues. V was cut by 0 bases and J by 13 bases, with 15 bases left in between. Germline lookup yields CDR1 LGHNA and CDR2 YSLEER. The CDR3 loop is CASSQDISSRGLFF. The CDR3 DNA reads as TGCGCCAGCAGCCAAGATATAAGTAGTCGGGGACTGTTTTTT.

The V and J genes are TRBV7-3 and TRBJ1-5; D perhaps matches TRBD1 (5 bases). The CDR3 consists of 17 residues. Looked up from germline, CDR1 is SGHTA and CDR2 is FQGTGA. The germline V and J ends were trimmed by 8 bases and 6 bases, with 26 bases remaining between them. The CDR3 DNA is TGTGCCAGCCTACAACTTCACCCGCGGGGGGAAATTCAGCCCCAGCATTTT. Amino acid sequence: CASLQLHPRGEIQPQHF.

The J gene is TRBJ2-5, the V gene TRBV9; D is possibly TRBD2 (7 bases). Germline CDR1 reads SGDLS; CDR2 reads YYNGEE. The CDR3 totals 15 residues. The V end lost 3 bases, the J end lost 4 bases, and 16 bases lay between the germline ends. In DNA form, the CDR3 reads TGTGCCAGCAGCGGGGACCACGGGGGGCCAGAGACCCAGTACTTC. This translates into CASSGDHGGPETQYF.

In its sample, this clone was seen a few times. The chain has TRBV10-1 and TRBJ2-5; 10 nucleotides agree with TRBD2. The germline gives CDR1 WNHNN, CDR2 SYGVQD (reference sequence). Trimming cost V 2 bases and J 11 bases; bases outside gene matches: 2. CDR3 length: 12 residues. The CDR3 region has the DNA TGCGCCAGCAGTGAGGCTAGCGGGAGTCAGTACTTC. Translated, it gives CASSEASGSQYF.

The table lists this clone with a few counts. The gene calls are TRBV30 and TRBJ1-1; no definite D call. Germline CDR1 is GTSNPN and CDR2 is SVGIG (reference sequence). V was trimmed by 4 bases and J by 1 base, leaving 10 bases between them. This CDR3 is 13 amino acids long. CDR3 loop: CAWNFAGNTEAFF. The CDR3 DNA sequence: TGTGCCTGGAATTTTGCGGGGAACACTGAAGCTTTCTTT.

The J gene is TRBJ2-3, the V gene TRBV30; TRBD2 is a possible D gene (8 bases). CDR3 size: 15 residues. Germline V gene lookup returns CDR1 GTSNPN and CDR2 SVGIG (reference sequence). The chain's CDR3 is CAHRGGRGFTDTQYF. DNA of the CDR3: TGTGCACACCGGGGGGGCAGGGGGTTCACAGATACGCAGTATTTT.

The chain employs TRBV15 and TRBJ1-2, with unresolved D. The germline gives CDR1 LNHNV, CDR2 YYDKDF (reference sequence). The V end was cut by 6 bases, the J end by 8 bases, with 7 bases between. This CDR3 is built from 10 residues. CDR3 amino acids: CATRGPGYTF. CDR3 nucleotides: TGTGCCACCAGGGGCCCCGGCTACACCTTC.